This TCR beta chain was sequenced in a study of identical twins. Template switching added a universal primer site; cDNA carried unique molecular identifiers. TCRdb reanalysed the 5' RACE reads using MiXCR and keeps one entry per CDR3 protein. The sample gives fewer than 450,000 distinct CDR3 sequences, 9% to 10% of which show up once; roughly 8.9% is in the top ten. The CDR3 has 14 residues. Trimming cost V 7 bases and J 0 bases, with 11 bases left between them. The study, taken as a whole, reports: Cord blood beta clonotypes present at high abundance carried fewer insertions; no such pattern appeared in memory repertoires. Out-of-frame beta sequences exhibited a weaker degree of excess twin sharing.

This clonotype has at least ten counts. Its specificity is not known. The TCR was taken from a woman in her fifties or sixties in good health. The material sequenced was naive T cells sorted from blood. This chain uses TRBV12-3 or TRBV12-4 with TRBJ2-3; possible D gene TRBD1, 6 bases. The CDR3 nucleotides read TGTGCCAGCACCCTGGGGGCTAGCACAGATACGCAGTATTTT. It translates to CASTLGASTDTQYF.